The 15 T cell receptor beta chains presented below share a single source sample, sequenced in a study of brain T cells in children with intractable seizures. As for time point: blood from clinic visit 5 months post-surgery; TSC patient then seizure free. The protocol was immunoSEQ multiplex PCR, while the TCRdb copy is restricted to in-frame clones and leaves out a portion. Here the sample spans 340,000 or so clones, over 90% being singletons. The sequencing used peripheral blood, collected less than 6 months after surgery. Receptors originate from a boy in the first two years of life with tuberous sclerosis and intractable seizures.

The rearrangement joins TRBV19 to TRBJ1-1; D is unresolved. The CDR3 runs to 11 residues. CDR1 is LNHDA, CDR2 SQIVND, per germline (reference sequence). The V and J ends lost 8 bases and 4 bases respectively, with 8 bases between them. This CDR3 reads CASGLTTEAFF. The CDR3 DNA sequence: TGTGCCAGTGGACTAACCACTGAAGCTTTCTTT.

The chain couples TRBV3-1 (or the pseudogene TRBV3-2) to TRBJ2-5; 13 bases are a match to TRBD2. V was pared by 1 base and J by 4 bases, with 15 bases of the junction left unmatched. The germline gives CDR1 LGHDT, CDR2 YNNKEL (reference sequence). The CDR3 contains 20 residues. As DNA, the CDR3 is TGTGCCAGCAGCCAAGTTGTACTAGCGGGAGGGCCGGGGGGCCGAGAGACCCAGTACTTC. Its translation is CASSQVVLAGGPGGRETQYF.

The J gene is TRBJ1-5, the V gene TRBV6-5; D uncertain. V was trimmed by 7 bases and J by 9 bases, leaving 16 bases between them. Looked up from germline, CDR1 is MNHEY and CDR2 is SVGAGI. The CDR3 runs 13 residues. The CDR3 sequence is CASKSNGHRPQHF. The CDR3 bases are TGTGCCAGCAAATCGAACGGTCATCGGCCCCAGCATTTT.

The chain carries TRBV7-9 and TRBJ1-2, with D uncertain. V lost 0 bases to trimming and J lost 4 bases, with 12 bases between them. Germline V gene sequence: CDR1 SEHNR, CDR2 FQNEAQ (reference sequence). The CDR3 consists of 15 residues. CDR3 in amino acids: CASSLASGRSYGYTF. The CDR3 nucleotides are TGTGCCAGCAGCTTAGCTTCAGGACGCTCCTATGGCTACACCTTC.

The rearrangement links TRBV18 to TRBJ1-2; D ambiguous. Germline values: CDR1 KGHSH, CDR2 LQKENI. The CDR3 is 12 amino acids. Between the trimmed V and J ends, which lost 1 base and 6 bases, there was a span of 6 bases. In nucleotides, the CDR3 is TGTGCCAGCTCACCACGGTCCGATGGCTACACCTTC. Amino acids: CASSPRSDGYTF.

The chain carries TRBV3-1 (or the pseudogene TRBV3-2) and TRBJ1-2; D might be TRBD1 (5 bases). Germline V lookup: CDR1 LGHDT, CDR2 YNNKEL (reference sequence). The CDR3 has 14 amino acids. Trimming took off 4 bases at V and 3 bases at J, with 12 bases between the two ends. The CDR3 sequence: CASSLRGRHYGYTF. In DNA form, the CDR3 reads TGTGCCAGCAGCCTAAGGGGACGGCACTATGGCTACACCTTC.

The CDR3 DNA is TGTGCCAGCAGTAGCGGGACTACGTGGACGGCAGATACGCAGTATTTT. Translated: CASSSGTTWTADTQYF. The rearrangement links TRBV27 to TRBJ2-3; TRBD2 agrees at 7 bases. This CDR3 contains 16 residues. The germline V gene has CDR1 MNHEY and CDR2 SMNVEV (reference sequence). V lost 5 bases and J lost 4; bases outside the gene matches: 12.

The chain joins TRBV24-1 to TRBJ1-5; D remains unclear. This CDR3 is 14 amino acids long. The V gene's germline CDR1 is KGHDR and CDR2 SFDVKD. V was shortened by 4 bases and J by 7 bases, with 13 bases between the two germline ends. CDR3 DNA: TGTGCCACCAGTGACGGCGGGGTATGGCAGCCCCAGCATTTT. Translated: CATSDGGVWQPQHF.

The rearrangement links TRBV10-3 to TRBJ2-2; the match to TRBD2 covers 7 bases. Per germline, CDR1 ENHRY and CDR2 SYGVKD. This CDR3 contains 18 residues. The trim removed 2 bases at V and 6 bases at J, leaving 15 bases unmatched. As DNA, the CDR3 is TGTGCCATCAGTGAGCGGAGTAGCGGGCTTTTTAAAGCCGGGGAGCTGTTTTTT. Translating it yields CAISERSSGLFKAGELFF.

The chain employs TRBV7-3 and TRBJ2-3; D gene ambiguous. V was pared by 5 bases and J by 0 bases, with 3 bases between. CDR1 and CDR2 from the germline V gene are SGHTA and FQGTGA. CDR3 length equals 12 residues. This chain's CDR3 is CASSASTDTQYF. Written as DNA, the CDR3 is TGTGCCAGCAGCGCCAGCACAGATACGCAGTATTTT.

CDR3: CASSYSSRMGQPQHF. The CDR3 bases are TGTGCCAGCAGTTACTCGTCGCGAATGGGGCAGCCCCAGCATTTT. This chain links TRBV6-5 with TRBJ1-5; D ambiguous. V lost 0 bases to trimming and J lost 7 bases, with 13 bases between them. The CDR3 spans 15 residues. Germline V gives CDR1 MNHEY, CDR2 SVGAGI.

In this sample, this clone turned up once. The CDR3 loop is CAISEAQGHGYTF. The CDR3 DNA reads as TGTGCCATCAGTGAGGCACAGGGCCATGGCTACACCTTC. The chain employs TRBV10-3 and TRBJ1-2, with a weak D call TRBD1 (6 bases). V was clipped by 2 bases and J by 6 bases, with 10 bases between them. The germline gives CDR1 ENHRY, CDR2 SYGVKD. The CDR3 runs 13 residues.

This sequence joins TRBV10-3 and TRBJ1-6; D perhaps matches TRBD1 (6 bases). The CDR3 sequence is 13 residues long. Trimming shortened V by 8 bases and J by 10 bases, and 15 bases separated the two germline ends. CDR1 ENHRY and CDR2 SYGVKD come from the germline V gene. CDR3 nucleotides: TGTGCCATCCACAGGGAAACCTCATCACCCCTCCACTTT. Encoded protein: CAIHRETSSPLHF.

The rearrangement uses TRBV27 and TRBJ1-1; no clear D. Trimming took 5 bases from V and 4 from J, leaving 8 bases between them. This CDR3 has 12 residues. Germline loops: CDR1 MNHEY, CDR2 SMNVEV (reference sequence). The CDR3 DNA reads as TGTGCCAGCAGTGGCCGCGGCACTGAAGCTTTCTTT. Its protein product is CASSGRGTEAFF.

This clone was recorded once. The V gene is TRBV19, the J gene TRBJ1-2; TRBD1 is a possible D gene (5 bases). V lost 4 bases to trimming and J lost 2 bases, with 14 bases between them. CDR3 length equals 15 residues. Germline V CDR1 and CDR2: LNHDA, SQIVND (reference sequence). DNA of the CDR3: TGTGCCAGTAGTACCCCGGACACAACGAACTATGGCTACACCTTC. Translated, it gives CASSTPDTTNYGYTF.